This is a list of T cell receptor beta chains from one sample in a study of CD8+CD57+ T cells in acquired aplastic anemia. TCRdb re-called the reads through MiXCR, storing one row per CDR3 protein. The table has under 150,000 distinct CDR3 sequences, less than 45% seen once. The sequenced sample was sorted CD4+, CD8+, or CD8+CD57+ T cells (not recorded which) from PBMCs. These receptors originate from a human donor in good health, serving as a control. Both conserved end residues are part of each CDR3. A D gene is named only where the DNA matches it firmly. Clone size is stated in some rows and not others, as once, few, many or a class when expanded.

V gene,J gene,clone size,D gene,CDR3 length,CDR3 protein,CDR3 DNA
TRBV19,TRBJ2-5,-,-,14,CASSRREGEETQYF,TGTGCCAGTAGTCGGAGGGAAGGCGAAGAGACCCAGTACTTC
TRBV5-4,TRBJ1-2,many,-,14,CASSPPTGNYGYTF,TGTGCCAGCAGCCCTCCAACAGGGAACTATGGCTACACCTTC
TRBV6-1,TRBJ1-1,-,-,12,CASRGINTEAFF,TGTGCCAGCAGGGGGATTAACACTGAAGCTTTCTTT
TRBV5-4,TRBJ1-1,many,-,13,CASSTTVPTEAFF,TGTGCCAGCAGCACCACGGTGCCCACTGAAGCTTTCTTT
TRBV24-1,TRBJ2-3,many,TRBD1,19,CATSDPRHPWQGVGDTQYF,TGTGCCACCAGTGACCCACGTCACCCCTGGCAGGGGGTCGGCGATACGCAGTATTTT
TRBV12-3/TRBV12-4,TRBJ1-2,once,-,15,CASSPSRVHSDGYTF,TGTGCCAGCAGTCCCAGCCGGGTACACTCCGATGGCTACACCTTC
TRBV6-5,TRBJ1-2,few,-,13,CASSFGQLYGYTF,TGTGCCAGCAGTTTCGGACAGCTCTATGGCTACACCTTC
TRBV9,TRBJ1-6,-,-,13,CASSKTGNSPLHF,TGTGCCAGCAGCAAAACAGGGAATTCACCCCTCCACTTT
TRBV25-1,TRBJ2-1,many,TRBD2,13,CASTRGGSNEQFF,TGTGCCAGCACCCGGGGAGGGTCGAATGAGCAGTTCTTC
TRBV5-4,TRBJ1-1,-,TRBD1,15,CASSLTGGAGTEAFF,TGTGCCAGCAGCTTGACAGGGGGGGCCGGCACTGAAGCTTTCTTT
TRBV7-7,TRBJ1-5,-,-,9,CASSLPQHF,TGTGCCAGCAGCTTGCCCCAGCATTTT
TRBV10-2,TRBJ2-7,once,TRBD1,15,CASRTDRASFYEQYF,TGCGCCAGCAGGACCGACAGGGCCTCGTTCTACGAGCAGTACTTC
TRBV20-1,TRBJ2-3,many,-,13,CSAPRVGADTQYF,TGCAGTGCTCCCCGCGTGGGGGCCGATACGCAGTATTTT
TRBV5-1,TRBJ2-7,many,TRBD2,15,CASSFLAGGNYEQYF,TGCGCCAGCAGCTTTCTAGCGGGGGGTAACTACGAGCAGTACTTC
TRBV6-1,TRBJ1-5,many,-,13,CASSEALTVPQHF,TGTGCCAGCAGTGAAGCGTTGACAGTCCCCCAGCATTTT
TRBV3-1,TRBJ1-1,many,-,13,CASSQGENTEAFF,TGTGCCAGCAGCCAAGGGGAGAACACTGAAGCTTTCTTT
TRBV10-3,TRBJ2-3,-,-,12,CAISHVTDTQYF,TGTGCCATCTCCCACGTCACAGATACGCAGTATTTT
TRBV2,TRBJ1-3,-,TRBD1,15,CASSDRVASGNTIYF,TGTGCCAGCAGCGACAGGGTAGCGTCTGGAAACACCATATATTTT
TRBV12-3/TRBV12-4,TRBJ1-1,many,-,13,CASSSSRGNEAFF,TGTGCCAGCAGTTCATCAAGGGGAAATGAAGCTTTCTTT
TRBV20-1,TRBJ1-2,-,TRBD1,13,CSVPGQGGYGYTF,TGCAGTGTTCCAGGACAGGGTGGCTATGGCTACACCTTC
TRBV5-6,TRBJ2-7,-,TRBD2,17,CASTLRTSGSSSYEQYF,TGTGCCAGCACCTTACGGACTAGCGGGTCGAGCTCCTACGAGCAGTACTTC
TRBV14,TRBJ2-1,many,-,13,CASSQASYNEQFF,TGTGCCAGCAGCCAGGCTAGTTACAATGAGCAGTTCTTC
TRBV18,TRBJ2-7,-,TRBD1,15,CASSPGGTGAYEQYF,TGTGCCAGCTCCCCCGGGGGGACAGGGGCCTACGAGCAGTACTTC
TRBV29-1,TRBJ2-2,many,-,14,CSVEVWENTGELFF,TGCAGCGTTGAAGTATGGGAGAACACCGGGGAGCTGTTTTTT
TRBV5-4,TRBJ2-1,many,-,12,CASRAHRNEQFF,TGTGCCAGCAGGGCCCATAGGAATGAGCAGTTCTTC
TRBV30,TRBJ1-4,many,-,12,CAWRPALGKLFF,TGTGCCTGGAGGCCCGCTCTGGGAAAACTGTTTTTT
TRBV24-1,TRBJ2-3,many,-,12,CATQDRPDTQYF,TGTGCCACACAGGATCGTCCAGATACGCAGTATTTT
TRBV5-1,TRBJ1-4,many,-,18,CASSLGLRVATTNEKLFF,TGCGCCAGCAGCTTGGGCCTGAGGGTGGCCACAACTAATGAAAAACTGTTTTTT